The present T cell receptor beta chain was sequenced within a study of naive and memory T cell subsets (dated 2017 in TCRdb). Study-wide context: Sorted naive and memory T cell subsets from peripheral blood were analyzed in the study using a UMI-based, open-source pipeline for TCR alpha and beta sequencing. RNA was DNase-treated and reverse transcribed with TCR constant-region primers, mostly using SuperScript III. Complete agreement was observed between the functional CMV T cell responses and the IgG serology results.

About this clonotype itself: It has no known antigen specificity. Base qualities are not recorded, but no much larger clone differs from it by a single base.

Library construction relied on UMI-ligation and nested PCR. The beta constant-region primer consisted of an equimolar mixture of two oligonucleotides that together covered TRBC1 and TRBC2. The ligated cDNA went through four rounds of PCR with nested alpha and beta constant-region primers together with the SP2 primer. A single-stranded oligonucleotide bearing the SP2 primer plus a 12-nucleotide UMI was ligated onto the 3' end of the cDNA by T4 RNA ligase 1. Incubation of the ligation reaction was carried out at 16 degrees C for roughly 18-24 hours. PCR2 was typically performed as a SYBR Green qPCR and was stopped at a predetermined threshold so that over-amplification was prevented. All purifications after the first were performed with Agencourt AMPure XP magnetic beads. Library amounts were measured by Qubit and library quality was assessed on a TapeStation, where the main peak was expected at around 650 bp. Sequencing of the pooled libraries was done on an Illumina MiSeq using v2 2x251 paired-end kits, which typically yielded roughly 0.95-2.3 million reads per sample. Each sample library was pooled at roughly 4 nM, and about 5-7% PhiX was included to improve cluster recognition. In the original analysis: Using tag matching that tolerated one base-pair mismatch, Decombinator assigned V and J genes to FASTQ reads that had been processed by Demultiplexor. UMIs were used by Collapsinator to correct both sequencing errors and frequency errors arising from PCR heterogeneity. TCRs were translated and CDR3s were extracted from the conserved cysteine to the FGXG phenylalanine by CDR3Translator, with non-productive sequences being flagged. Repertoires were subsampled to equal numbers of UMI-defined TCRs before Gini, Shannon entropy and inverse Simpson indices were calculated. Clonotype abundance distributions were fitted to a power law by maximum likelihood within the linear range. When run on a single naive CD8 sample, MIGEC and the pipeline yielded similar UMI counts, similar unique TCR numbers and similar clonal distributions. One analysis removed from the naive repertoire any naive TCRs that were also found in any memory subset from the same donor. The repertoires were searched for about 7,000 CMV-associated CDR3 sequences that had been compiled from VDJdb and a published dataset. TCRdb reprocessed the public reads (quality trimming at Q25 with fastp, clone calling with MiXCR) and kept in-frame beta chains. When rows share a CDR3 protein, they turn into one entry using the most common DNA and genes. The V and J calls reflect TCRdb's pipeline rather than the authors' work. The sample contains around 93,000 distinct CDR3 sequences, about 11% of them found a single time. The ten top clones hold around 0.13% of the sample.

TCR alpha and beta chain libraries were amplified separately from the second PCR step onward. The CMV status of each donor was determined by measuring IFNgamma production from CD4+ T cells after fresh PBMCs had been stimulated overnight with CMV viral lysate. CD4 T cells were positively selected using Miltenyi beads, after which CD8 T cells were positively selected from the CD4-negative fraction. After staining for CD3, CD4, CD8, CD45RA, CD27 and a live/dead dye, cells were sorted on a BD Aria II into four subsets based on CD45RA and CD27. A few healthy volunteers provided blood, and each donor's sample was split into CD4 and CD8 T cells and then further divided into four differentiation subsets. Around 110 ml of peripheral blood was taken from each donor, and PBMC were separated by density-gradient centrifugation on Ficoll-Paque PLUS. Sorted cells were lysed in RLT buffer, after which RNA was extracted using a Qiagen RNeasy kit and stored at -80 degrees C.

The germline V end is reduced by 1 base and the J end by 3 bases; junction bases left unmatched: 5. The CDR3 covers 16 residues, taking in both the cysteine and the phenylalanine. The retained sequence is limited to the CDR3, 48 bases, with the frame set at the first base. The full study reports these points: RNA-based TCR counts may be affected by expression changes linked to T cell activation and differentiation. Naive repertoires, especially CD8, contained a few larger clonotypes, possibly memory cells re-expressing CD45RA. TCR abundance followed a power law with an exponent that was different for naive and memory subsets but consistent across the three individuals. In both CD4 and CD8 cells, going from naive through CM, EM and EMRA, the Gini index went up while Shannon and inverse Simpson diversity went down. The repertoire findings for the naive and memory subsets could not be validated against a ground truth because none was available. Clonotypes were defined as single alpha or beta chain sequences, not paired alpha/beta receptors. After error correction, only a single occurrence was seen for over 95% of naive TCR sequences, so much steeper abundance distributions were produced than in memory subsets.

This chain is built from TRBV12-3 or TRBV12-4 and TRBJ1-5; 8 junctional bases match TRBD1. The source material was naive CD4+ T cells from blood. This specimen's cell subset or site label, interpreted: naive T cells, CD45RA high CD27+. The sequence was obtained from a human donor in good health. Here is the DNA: TGTGCCAGCAGTTTAGGGGGACAGGTAGACAATCAGCCCCAGCATTTT. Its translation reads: CASSLGGQVDNQPQHF.